Each of the 32 T cell receptor beta chains below was sequenced from the same sample in a study of OX40 agonist ivuxolimab in advanced cancers. Profiled with immunoSEQ multiplex PCR; TCRdb holds only in-frame clones, not every one. The sample consists of 78,000 or so clones, roughly nine tenths of them appearing once. This sample comprised CD4+ or CD8+ T cells sorted from blood, obtained in a trial of the OX40 agonist ivuxolimab. The receptors originated from an adult with an advanced solid tumor such as melanoma, head and neck, liver or kidney cancer.

This clone showed up just once. The CDR3 reads CASSTTGVGNYGYTF. The CDR3 bases are TGTGCCAGCAGTACCACAGGGGTGGGGAACTATGGCTACACCTTC. V is TRBV28 and J is TRBJ1-2; 7 bases are a match to TRBD1. The CDR3 has 15 residues. From germline, CDR1 is MDHEN and CDR2 SYDVKM. Trimming removed 5 bases from V and 2 bases from J; junction bases left unmatched: 8.

The rearrangement joins TRBV28 to TRBJ1-1; D not certain. Trimming removed 1 base at V and 1 base at J, with 7 bases between. The CDR3 totals 14 residues. Germline V gene data show CDR1 as MDHEN and CDR2 as SYDVKM. Here the CDR3 reads CASSLYAKNTEAFF. CDR3 coding DNA: TGTGCCAGCAGTTTATACGCCAAGAACACTGAAGCTTTCTTT.

CDR3 coding DNA: TGTGCCAGCAGTTTCGGGCAGAACTATGGCTACACCTTC. Encoded protein: CASSFGQNYGYTF. The chain carries TRBV27 and TRBJ1-2; D unclear. There are 13 residues in the CDR3. The V gene lost 3 bases and the J gene lost 2 bases, with 7 bases spanning the gap. Germline CDR1 MNHEY, CDR2 SMNVEV (reference sequence).

This clone appeared a single time. The chain couples TRBV19 to TRBJ2-1; 9 bases fit TRBD2. The CDR3 extends over 18 amino acids. Germline values: CDR1 LNHDA, CDR2 SQIVND (reference sequence). V shed 4 bases, J shed 9 bases, and the junction held 19 bases outside the gene matches. The CDR3 region is CASSTWTPLGGRASEQFF. CDR3 in DNA: TGTGCCAGTAGTACCTGGACTCCTCTGGGCGGGAGGGCCTCTGAGCAGTTCTTC.

The V call is TRBV18, the J call TRBJ2-4; D gene ambiguous. The CDR3 totals 18 residues. V lost 1 base to trimming and J lost 0 bases, with 16 bases between them. The V gene's germline CDR1 is KGHSH and CDR2 LQKENI. The CDR3 DNA reads as TGTGCCAGCTCACCACGGGCAGAAGGGCGAATAGCCAAAAACATTCAGTACTTC. It yields the protein CASSPRAEGRIAKNIQYF.

This clone was recorded only once. The chain combines TRBV5-8 with TRBJ1-4, with D tentatively TRBD1 (5 bases). This CDR3 region has 14 residues. The ends were cut back, 1 base at V and 3 bases at J, with 7 bases in the middle. CDR1 is SGHTS and CDR2 is YDEGEE in the germline V gene. DNA of the CDR3: TGTGCCAGCAGCTTGAAAGGGGCTAATGAAAAACTGTTTTTT. This gives the protein CASSLKGANEKLFF.

This chain uses TRBV11-2 with TRBJ1-5; no definite D call. The CDR3 spans 13 residues. Trimming removed 1 base from V and 4 bases from J, with 5 bases in between. The germline V gene encodes CDR1 SGHAT and CDR2 FQNNGV. The CDR3 reads CASSLVENQPQHF. DNA for the CDR3: TGTGCCAGCAGCTTAGTTGAGAATCAGCCCCAGCATTTT.

The chain couples TRBV18 to TRBJ2-3; the match to TRBD2 covers 10 bases. CDR1 and CDR2 from the germline V gene are KGHSH and LQKENI. The CDR3 runs 15 residues. The V gene end was trimmed by 6 bases and the J gene end by 0 bases; junction bases not matched to a gene: 3. CDR3 loop: CASSQTSGSTDTQYF. CDR3 nucleotide sequence: TGTGCCAGCTCTCAGACTAGCGGGAGCACAGATACGCAGTATTTT.

This clone was seen more than once but under ten times. This chain connects TRBV7-9 to TRBJ2-7; no reliable D call. Per the germline V gene, CDR1 is SEHNR and CDR2 is FQNEAQ (reference sequence). With 2 bases removed from V and 2 bases from J, the gap between germline ends came to 4 bases. This CDR3 region has 12 residues. The CDR3 bases are TGTGCCAGCAGCTTACGGACCTACGAGCAGTACTTC. It yields the protein CASSLRTYEQYF.

The chain is built from TRBV5-4 and TRBJ1-4, with D hard to call. The CDR3 contains 16 residues. V was cut by 1 base and J by 3 bases, with 13 bases left in between. Germline-derived CDR1 and CDR2 are SGHNT and YYREEE (reference sequence). The CDR3 sequence is CASSLRSDGPNEKLFF. DNA of the CDR3: TGTGCCAGCAGCTTGAGGTCGGACGGACCTAATGAAAAACTGTTTTTT.

This clone occurred a few times. Other DNA variants within this sample encode the same CDR3. The chain carries TRBV4-1 and TRBJ2-3; D unresolved. V was pared by 3 bases and J by 0 bases, with 7 bases between. Germline loops: CDR1 MGHRA, CDR2 YSYEKL. This CDR3 has 14 residues. Here the CDR3 DNA reads TGCGCCAGCAGCCACTGGGGTAGCACAGATACGCAGTATTTT. The encoded protein is CASSHWGSTDTQYF.

This rearrangement joins TRBV14 to TRBJ1-1; the match to TRBD1 covers 8 bases. This CDR3 is built from 14 residues. Germline V CDR1 and CDR2: SGHDN, FVKESK. V was pared by 4 bases and J by 4 bases, with 5 bases of the junction left unmatched. The CDR3, as DNA: TGTGCCAGCAGCCTAATTACAGGGGGCACTGAAGCTTTCTTT. As protein: CASSLITGGTEAFF.

The chain couples TRBV6-5 to TRBJ2-2; 8 bases align to TRBD2. The CDR3 is made up of 16 amino acids. Germline V gene sequence: CDR1 MNHEY, CDR2 SVGAGI. V lost 4 bases, J lost 1 base, and 5 bases stayed unmatched. The CDR3 region is CASSSGGKGNTGELFF. The CDR3 bases are TGTGCCAGCAGTTCGGGGGGGAAGGGGAACACCGGGGAGCTGTTTTTT.

CDR3 in amino acids: CASSRRSADTEAFF. As DNA, the CDR3 is TGTGCCAGCAGCCGAAGGTCAGCCGACACTGAAGCTTTCTTT. The rearrangement joins TRBV7-6 to TRBJ1-1; D gene uncertain. This CDR3 is built from 14 residues. Germline V gene sequence: CDR1 SGHVS, CDR2 FNYEAQ. Trimming cost V 5 bases and J 3 bases, with 13 bases left between them.

CDR3 DNA sequence: TGTGCCAGCAGCTTAGGCGTTGTTGGGCAGGGAATAGAGACCCAGTACTTC. As protein: CASSLGVVGQGIETQYF. This chain joins TRBV7-9 and TRBJ2-5; possible D gene TRBD1, 5 bases. The germline V gene encodes CDR1 SEHNR and CDR2 FQNEAQ (reference sequence). The CDR3 totals 17 residues. V was shortened by 1 base and J by 4 bases, with 19 bases between the two germline ends.

The chain links TRBV19 to TRBJ2-7; D uncertain. V was cut by 2 bases and J by 7 bases, with 12 bases left in between. Germline CDR1 is LNHDA and CDR2 is SQIVND (reference sequence). The CDR3 has 13 residues. CDR3 region: CASSIRPFLEQYF. CDR3 coding DNA: TGTGCCAGTAGTATAAGGCCCTTCTTGGAGCAGTACTTC.

The J gene is TRBJ1-5, the V gene TRBV6-5, with D unresolved. Per the germline V gene, CDR1 is MNHEY and CDR2 is SVGAGI. CDR3 length equals 13 residues. V lost 5 bases, J lost 5 bases, and 10 bases lay in between. The chain's CDR3 is CASSPLLHQPQHF. The CDR3 region has the DNA TGTGCCAGCAGTCCCTTATTACATCAGCCCCAGCATTTT.

V usage is TRBV9 and J usage is TRBJ1-6; weak D call: TRBD1 (5 bases). V was trimmed by 3 bases and J by 4 bases, leaving 11 bases between them. CDR1 and CDR2 from the germline V gene are SGDLS and YYNGEE. There are 15 residues in the CDR3. The CDR3 sequence is CASSATDRYNSPLHF. The CDR3 coding sequence is TGTGCCAGCAGCGCGACAGATCGGTATAATTCACCCCTCCACTTT.

This chain connects TRBV6-5 to TRBJ2-5, with D maybe TRBD2 (6 bases). The V end was cut by 6 bases, the J end by 2 bases, with 13 bases between. There are 14 residues in the CDR3. The germline V gene has CDR1 MNHEY and CDR2 SVGAGI. The CDR3, as DNA: TGTGCCAGCAGACGGCCCGGGGGTCAAGAGACCCAGTACTTC. Translated, it gives CASRRPGGQETQYF.

The gene calls are TRBV7-8 and TRBJ1-5, with D possibly being TRBD1 (5 bases). CDR3 length: 18 amino acids. The V end was cut by 5 bases, the J end by 0 bases, with 20 bases between. Germline V gene lookup returns CDR1 SGHVS and CDR2 FQNEAQ. In DNA, the CDR3 is TGTGCCAGCAGCGAACAGCGGGACCCACGGAATAGCAATCAGCCCCAGCATTTT. This sequence encodes CASSEQRDPRNSNQPQHF.

The V and J genes are TRBV27 and TRBJ2-7; D might be TRBD1 or TRBD2, each matching 5 bases. The CDR3 is made up of 14 amino acids. Trimming removed 3 bases at V and 8 bases at J, with 17 bases between. Germline lookup yields CDR1 MNHEY and CDR2 SMNVEV (reference sequence). The CDR3 region is CASSFLGTPSQQYF. The CDR3 DNA sequence: TGTGCCAGCAGTTTCCTCGGGACCCCTTCACAGCAGTACTTC.

The rearrangement uses TRBV19 and TRBJ1-1; TRBD1 matches at 8 bases. Germline loops: CDR1 LNHDA, CDR2 SQIVND (reference sequence). The CDR3 is 15 residues long. J was trimmed by 0 bases and V by 4 bases; bases with no gene match: 4. The CDR3: CASSRTGWMNTEAFF. The DNA for the CDR3 is TGTGCCAGTAGTAGGACAGGGTGGATGAACACTGAAGCTTTCTTT. Using reference TRBV19 and TRBJ1-1 for the parts outside the CDR3, the full variable domain is DGGITQSPKYLFRKEGQNVTLSCEQNLNHDAMYWYRQDPGQGLRLIYYSQIVNDFQKGDIAEGYSVSREKKESFPLTVTSAQKNPTAFYLCASSRTGWMNTEAFFGQGTRLTVV.

This clone was observed once. The chain is built from TRBV5-1 and TRBJ2-7; 7 bases line up with TRBD1. Trimming cost V 4 bases and J 2 bases; bases outside gene matches: 6. The CDR3 length is 14 residues. Germline CDR1 reads SGHRS; CDR2 reads YFSETQ. The CDR3 loop is CASSLDRSTYEQYF. As DNA, the CDR3 is TGCGCCAGCAGCCTGGACAGGTCGACCTACGAGCAGTACTTC.

The rearrangement joins TRBV2 to TRBJ1-1, with 8 bases aligning to TRBD1. Germline assignment: CDR1 SNHLY and CDR2 FYNNEI. The trim removed 6 bases at V and 4 bases at J, leaving 13 bases unmatched. This CDR3 is built from 16 residues. CDR3: CASSKDREVLGTEAFF. For the CDR3, the DNA is TGTGCCAGCAGCAAGGACAGGGAGGTACTGGGCACTGAAGCTTTCTTT.

Concerning this clone: A junction end diverges from the germline sequence, so it may reflect a read error. This chain connects TRBV29-1 to TRBJ1-4; D unclear. Germline V gene data show CDR1 as SQVTM and CDR2 as ANQGSEA. The CDR3 contains 11 residues. CDR3 coding DNA: TGCAGCGTTCTATCAGCAAGACGGGTAGTTTTT. It translates to CSVLSARRVVF.

The count of this clone is one. The chain couples TRBV2 to TRBJ2-2; maybe TRBD1 (5 bases). Germline assignment: CDR1 SNHLY and CDR2 FYNNEI. This CDR3 has 13 amino acids. V was pared by 8 bases and J by 1 base, with 8 bases between. CDR3 sequence reads: CASLGRNTGELFF. The CDR3 nucleotides read TGTGCCAGCTTGGGGCGGAACACCGGGGAGCTGTTTTTT.

V and J are TRBV5-1 and TRBJ2-6; 12 nucleotides align to TRBD1. V trimming: 3 bases; J trimming: 4 bases; junction bases outside the gene matches: 2. The CDR3 covers 16 residues. The germline V gene has CDR1 SGHRS and CDR2 YFSETQ. For the CDR3, the DNA is TGCGCCAGCAGCTGGGGACAGGGGGCCGGGGCCAACGTCCTGACTTTC. This codes for CASSWGQGAGANVLTF.

The chain joins TRBV6-6 to TRBJ2-7; 7 bases fit TRBD1. Losses at the gene ends were 4 bases for V and 8 bases for J; bases not matched to a gene: 14. Per the germline V gene, CDR1 is MNHNY and CDR2 is SVGAGI (reference sequence). This CDR3 spans 15 amino acids. In nucleotides, the CDR3 is TGTGCCAGCAGTTTCCGCCTACCGGGACAGCTGAAGCAGTACTTC. Amino acids: CASSFRLPGQLKQYF.

The V gene is TRBV15, the J gene TRBJ2-3; D unclear. With 0 bases removed from V and 2 bases from J, the gap between germline ends came to 9 bases. The germline gives CDR1 LNHNV, CDR2 YYDKDF (reference sequence). The CDR3 consists of 15 residues. CDR3 coding DNA: TGTGCCACCAGCAGAGATGACCTTTACACAGATACGCAGTATTTT. This translates into CATSRDDLYTDTQYF.

V is TRBV7-9 and J is TRBJ2-2, with a tentative D call TRBD2 (6 bases). This CDR3 has 12 residues. V dropped 11 bases and J dropped 6 bases, with 13 bases sitting between them. Germline CDR1 is SEHNR and CDR2 is FQNEAQ (reference sequence). CDR3 coding DNA: TGTGCCGCTTCGAGGGACTCCGGGGAGCTGTTTTTT. It codes for CAASRDSGELFF.

The rearrangement uses TRBV5-6 and TRBJ1-2; a weak D match, TRBD1 (5 bases). The CDR3 has 16 amino acids. Trimming removed 2 bases at V and 6 bases at J, with 20 bases between. CDR1 is SGHDT and CDR2 is YYEEEE in the germline V gene. The CDR3 sequence: CASSFRDAVGAHGYTF. The CDR3 bases are TGTGCCAGCAGCTTCCGGGACGCGGTCGGTGCCCATGGCTACACCTTC.

This clone has a single count. This chain joins TRBV7-6 and TRBJ2-7, with D hard to call. CDR1 and CDR2 from the germline V gene are SGHVS and FNYEAQ. V lost 5 bases, J lost 6 bases, and 8 bases lay in between. The CDR3 has 11 amino acids. CDR3 DNA: TGTGCCAGCAGCCTCAACAGCGAGCAGTACTTC. It specifies CASSLNSEQYF.